Below are 9 T cell receptor beta chains sequenced from a single sample in a study of blood T cell repertoires in COVID-19. Sequenced by immunoSEQ multiplex PCR; TCRdb stores in-frame clones only, minus some. The sample carries under 350,000 clones, about 89% recorded once. The sample consisted of peripheral blood. Source of these receptors: a man in his forties or fifties with acute or convalescent COVID-19.

This rearrangement joins TRBV4-2 to TRBJ1-1; 9 nucleotides align to TRBD1. J lost 5 bases, V lost 1 base, and 11 bases had no gene match. This CDR3 spans 17 amino acids. The germline V gene encodes CDR1 LGHNA and CDR2 YNFKEQ. The CDR3 loop reads CASSQGPGQGSGTEAFF. The CDR3 DNA reads TGTGCCAGCAGCCAAGGCCCCGGACAGGGGTCAGGTACTGAAGCTTTCTTT.

The chain joins TRBV5-4 to TRBJ1-2; 11 nucleotides align to TRBD1. Looked up from germline, CDR1 is SGHNT and CDR2 is YYREEE (reference sequence). Trimming took 4 bases from V and 7 from J; bases not matched to a gene: 6. This CDR3 region has 14 residues. The CDR3 DNA reads TGTGCCAGCAGCCCGGGACAGGGGGAGGGTGGCTACACCTTC. Its translation is CASSPGQGEGGYTF.

V usage is TRBV30 and J usage is TRBJ1-2; D might be TRBD1 (5 bases). Trimming stripped 0 bases from V and 5 bases from J, with 10 bases between. The CDR3 has 13 residues. Germline-derived CDR1 and CDR2 are GTSNPN and SVGIG (reference sequence). CDR3 in amino acids: CAWSVRQGYGYTF. CDR3 in DNA: TGTGCCTGGAGTGTACGCCAGGGATATGGCTACACCTTC.

This rearrangement joins TRBV19 to TRBJ1-1; D unresolved. The CDR3 is made up of 13 amino acids. Germline V gene data show CDR1 as LNHDA and CDR2 as SQIVND (reference sequence). Trimming removed 5 bases at V and 1 base at J, with 8 bases between. Written as DNA, the CDR3 is TGTGCCAGTAGTGACGCAGGGAACACTGAAGCTTTCTTT. Its protein is CASSDAGNTEAFF.

This clone was seen once. DNA for the CDR3: TGTGCTAGTGGCCCACCCGCTCCAGGGATCCGGTCTCAGCCCCAGCATTTT. Translated: CASGPPAPGIRSQPQHF. The chain employs TRBV12-5 and TRBJ1-5; D perhaps matches TRBD1 (5 bases). This CDR3 contains 17 residues. V was cut by 6 bases and J by 6 bases, with 24 bases left in between. Germline assignment: CDR1 LGHNT and CDR2 FRNRAP.

V and J are TRBV25-1 and TRBJ1-6, with 9 positions matching TRBD1. The CDR3 length is 16 residues. V gave up 1 base and J gave up 10 bases; unmatched junction bases: 8. Looked up from germline, CDR1 is MGHDK and CDR2 is SYGVNS. The CDR3 DNA reads as TGTGCCAGCAGTGAATCAACAGGGGGCTATAGATCACCCCTCCACTTT. It translates to CASSESTGGYRSPLHF. The complete variable domain, with remaining parts taken from reference TRBV25-1 and TRBJ1-6, reads EADIYQTPRYLVIGTGKKITLECSQTMGHDKMYWYQQDPGMELHLIHYSYGVNSTEKGDLSSESTVSRIRTEHFPLTLESARPSHTSQYLCASSESTGGYRSPLHFGNGTRLTVT.

The CDR3 DNA reads TGTGCCAGTAGTACCTGGACAGGGGGCAACAATCAGCCCCAGCATTTT. This codes for CASSTWTGGNNQPQHF. This sequence joins TRBV19 and TRBJ1-5; 11 bases align to TRBD1. V was clipped by 4 bases and J by 3 bases; unmatched bases: 5. CDR3 length: 16 amino acids. The germline gives CDR1 LNHDA, CDR2 SQIVND (reference sequence).

V and J are TRBV7-2 and TRBJ1-2, with D hard to call. Germline values: CDR1 SGHTA, CDR2 FQGNSA. The CDR3 has 14 amino acids. The ends were cut back, 1 base at V and 7 bases at J, with 13 bases in the middle. The CDR3 is CASSLERDLGGYTF. CDR3 in DNA: TGTGCCAGCAGCTTAGAGAGGGATCTGGGTGGCTACACCTTC.

The gene calls are TRBV19 and TRBJ2-6; D ambiguous. Per germline, CDR1 LNHDA and CDR2 SQIVND (reference sequence). The V gene lost 3 bases and the J gene lost 0 bases, with 9 bases spanning the gap. The CDR3 length is 16 residues. In nucleotides, the CDR3 is TGTGCCAGTAGTATCTCGTGGCACTCTGGGGCCAACGTCCTGACTTTC. It specifies CASSISWHSGANVLTF. The full variable domain, rest sourced from reference TRBV19 and TRBJ2-6, is DGGITQSPKYLFRKEGQNVTLSCEQNLNHDAMYWYRQDPGQGLRLIYYSQIVNDFQKGDIAEGYSVSREKKESFPLTVTSAQKNPTAFYLCASSISWHSGANVLTFGAGSRLTVL.